Presented here are 13 T cell receptor beta chains from one specimen sequenced in a study of CD8 T cells in ankylosing spondylitis. TCRdb independently ran MiXCR on the 5' RACE reads; one entry per CDR3 protein. The repertoire holds 250,000 to 300,000 distinct CDR3 sequences, roughly 20% seen once, with 7.8% in the top ten. The sequenced material came from blood, either unsorted or a sorted T cell fraction (not recorded which). The receptors here all came from a male donor with ankylosing spondylitis or in good health (not recorded which).

This chain connects TRBV10-3 to TRBJ1-1, with 8 bases lining up with TRBD1. The germline V gene encodes CDR1 ENHRY and CDR2 SYGVKD. Trimming at V came to 2 bases and at J to 8 bases, leaving 4 bases not matched to a gene. This CDR3 contains 13 residues. CDR3 protein: CAISETQGGEAFF. The CDR3 DNA sequence: TGTGCCATCAGTGAGACACAGGGGGGAGAAGCTTTCTTT.

This clonotype was recorded a few times. The chain carries TRBV6-4 and TRBJ2-5; unclear D gene. The V gene lost 2 bases and the J gene lost 5 bases, with 12 bases spanning the gap. The CDR3 is 14 residues long. Per germline, CDR1 MRHNA and CDR2 SNTAGT. The CDR3 DNA sequence: TGTGCCAGCAGTGACCCGACCCTGGAGGAGACCCAGTACTTC. This translates into CASSDPTLEETQYF.

The V call is TRBV7-2, the J call TRBJ2-1; perhaps TRBD2 as D (6 bases). V lost 3 bases, J lost 3 bases, and 12 bases lay in between. In germline, CDR1 is SGHTA, CDR2 FQGNSA. The CDR3 has 15 residues. CDR3 amino acids: CASSFTNSGYNEQFF. The CDR3 nucleotides are TGTGCCAGCAGCTTCACAAATAGCGGCTACAATGAGCAGTTCTTC.

The CDR3: CASSFDRARNEKLFF. The CDR3 coding sequence is TGTGCCAGCAGCTTCGACAGGGCTCGGAATGAAAAACTGTTTTTT. This sequence joins TRBV7-9 and TRBJ1-4, with TRBD1 identical over 7 bases. Germline V gene sequence: CDR1 SEHNR, CDR2 FQNEAQ (reference sequence). CDR3 length: 15 residues. With 3 bases clipped from V and 5 bases from J, the junction kept 6 bases outside the gene matches.

This clonotype was detected a few times. V is TRBV6-5 and J is TRBJ2-5; tentative D call: TRBD2 (6 bases). Germline CDR1 is MNHEY and CDR2 is SVGAGI. This CDR3 is built from 15 residues. V shed 0 bases and J shed 1 base, with 9 bases lying between them. CDR3 DNA sequence: TGTGCCAGCAGTTACTCCGGGACTCTCCAAGAGACCCAGTACTTC. It is translated as CASSYSGTLQETQYF.

The sample holds a few counts of this clonotype. The V and J genes are TRBV12-3 or TRBV12-4 and TRBJ2-1; a possible D gene is TRBD2 (6 bases). Trimming left V 5 bases short and J 3 bases short, with 14 bases between. This CDR3 is 15 amino acids long. This CDR3 is CASSQPGRLYNEQFF. CDR3 coding DNA: TGTGCCAGCAGTCAACCGGGGAGGCTCTACAATGAGCAGTTCTTC.

The rearrangement links TRBV28 to TRBJ2-5; 10 bases agree with TRBD1. CDR1 MDHEN and CDR2 SYDVKM come from the germline V gene. This CDR3 spans 15 amino acids. The J segment lost 3 bases and the V segment lost 2 bases, leaving 3 bases of the junction unmatched. The CDR3: CASSLPGTGEETQYF. The CDR3 DNA follows: TGTGCCAGCAGTTTACCCGGGACAGGGGAAGAGACCCAGTACTTC.

This clonotype was found a few times. The chain recombines TRBV7-2 with TRBJ2-3, with D unclear. Trimming cost V 0 bases and J 1 base, with 8 bases left between them. This CDR3 is built from 15 residues. Germline CDR1 SGHTA, CDR2 FQGNSA. The CDR3 bases are TGTGCCAGCAGCTTAGCGGACCTGGGCACAGATACGCAGTATTTT. Its translation: CASSLADLGTDTQYF.

The chain is built from TRBV7-2 and TRBJ2-7; 10 positions agree with TRBD1. Looked up from germline, CDR1 is SGHTA and CDR2 is FQGNSA. The V segment lost 6 bases and the J segment 0 bases; nucleotides outside the gene matches: 8. The CDR3 has 16 residues. DNA for the CDR3: TGTGCCAGCAGGGCTTCGGGACAGGGGACCTCCTACGAGCAGTACGTC. Translating gives CASRASGQGTSYEQYV.

This chain links TRBV24-1 with TRBJ2-1; maybe TRBD1 (5 bases). This CDR3 contains 15 residues. Per the germline V gene, CDR1 is KGHDR and CDR2 is SFDVKD. V was pared by 1 base and J by 5 bases, with 11 bases between. CDR3 sequence reads: CATSDFSGNHNEQFF. Here the CDR3 DNA reads TGTGCCACCAGTGATTTCTCAGGGAACCACAATGAGCAGTTCTTC.

This rearrangement joins TRBV20-1 to TRBJ1-4; 8 bases agree with TRBD1. CDR3 size: 15 residues. J gave up 4 bases and V 4 bases, and 8 bases lay outside the gene matches. CDR1 and CDR2 from the germline V gene are DFQATT and SNEGSKA (reference sequence). The CDR3 DNA follows: TGCAGTGCTACGGAGTCAGACAGGGGTAATGAAAAACTGTTTTTT. Translation: CSATESDRGNEKLFF.

The table lists this clonotype with many counts. The chain combines TRBV10-3 with TRBJ1-5; TRBD1 might be the D (5 bases). In germline, CDR1 is ENHRY, CDR2 SYGVKD. V was trimmed by 6 bases and J by 4 bases, leaving 10 bases between them. This CDR3 has 13 amino acids. CDR3 sequence reads: CAIRGEVNQPQHF. CDR3 coding DNA: TGTGCCATCAGGGGGGAGGTAAATCAGCCCCAGCATTTT.

This clonotype was picked up a small number of times. The V call is TRBV5-1, the J call TRBJ1-6; D ambiguous. Germline lookup yields CDR1 SGHRS and CDR2 YFSETQ. The CDR3 is 15 amino acids. Trimming cost V 0 bases and J 7 bases, with 11 bases left between them. The CDR3 sequence: CASSLELSGNSPLHF. The CDR3, as DNA: TGCGCCAGCAGCTTGGAACTCTCAGGAAATTCACCCCTCCACTTT.